One sample yielded the 19 T cell receptor beta chains listed below, sequenced in a study of blood T cell repertoires in COVID-19. Measured with immunoSEQ multiplex PCR; TCRdb has only the in-frame clones, and not every one. The data show roughly 140,000 clones, around 81% seen once. Sequencing was carried out using peripheral blood. The receptor source for this set is a woman aged 50 to 60 with acute or convalescent COVID-19.

The chain employs TRBV4-3 and TRBJ2-1, with D uncertain. Trimming removed 1 base from V and 8 bases from J, with 12 bases in between. The CDR3 contains 14 residues. Looked up from germline, CDR1 is LGHNA and CDR2 is YSLEER. CDR3 sequence reads: CASSQVGVDHEQFF. CDR3 DNA sequence: TGCGCCAGCAGCCAAGTCGGAGTCGACCATGAGCAGTTCTTC.

The chain employs TRBV23-1 and TRBJ2-4; D might be TRBD2 (5 bases). TRBV23-1 is sorted into the ORF group, with uncertain function. This CDR3 is built from 14 residues. Deletions cut 1 base from V and 7 bases from J, with 11 bases between. CDR3 sequence reads: CASSQWYTGNIQYF. In nucleotides, the CDR3 is TGCGCCAGCAGTCAATGGTATACGGGGAACATTCAGTACTTC.

This clone was seen more than once but under ten times. This chain uses TRBV7-8 with TRBJ1-1; D remains unclear. CDR3 length: 16 residues. Germline CDR1 and CDR2: SGHVS and FQNEAQ. V was cut by 3 bases and J by 1 base, with 15 bases left in between. The CDR3 loop reads CASSFLRAERNTEAFF. CDR3 nucleotides: TGTGCCAGCAGCTTTCTAAGAGCCGAAAGGAACACTGAAGCTTTCTTT.

The J gene is TRBJ2-1, the V gene TRBV19; D remains ambiguous. The CDR3 consists of 13 residues. Germline V gene sequence: CDR1 LNHDA, CDR2 SQIVND (reference sequence). V lost 5 bases, J lost 0 bases, and 5 bases lay in between. The CDR3 spells CASSLSSYNEQFF. The CDR3 DNA is TGTGCCAGTAGTCTAAGCTCCTACAATGAGCAGTTCTTC.

This chain links TRBV4-3 with TRBJ2-1, with 12 positions matching TRBD2. The CDR3 is 16 residues long. The V segment lost 1 base and the J segment 10 bases; nucleotides outside the gene matches: 8. Germline values: CDR1 LGHNA, CDR2 YSLEER. The CDR3 loop reads CASSQASLAGGREQFF. The CDR3 coding sequence is TGCGCCAGCAGCCAAGCCTCCCTAGCGGGGGGGCGGGAGCAGTTCTTC.

The chain has TRBV6-2 or TRBV6-3 and TRBJ1-2; 8 bases match TRBD1. The CDR3 is made up of 14 amino acids. V trimming: 3 bases; J trimming: 6 bases; junction bases outside the gene matches: 6. Looked up from germline, CDR1 is MNHEY and CDR2 is SVGEGT. The CDR3 bases are TGTGCCAGCAGTTATCAGGGGGCGTTGGATGGCTACACCTTC. This encodes CASSYQGALDGYTF.

The chain has TRBV4-3 and TRBJ2-2; D is unresolved. V gave up 1 base and J gave up 1 base, with 10 bases separating them. Germline V CDR1 and CDR2: LGHNA, YSLEER. There are 16 residues in the CDR3. The CDR3 reads CASSQGQALNTGELFF. CDR3 in DNA: TGCGCCAGCAGCCAAGGACAAGCCCTGAACACCGGGGAGCTGTTTTTT.

This chain connects TRBV5-1 to TRBJ1-1; 9 nucleotides line up with TRBD1. V lost 4 bases, J lost 5 bases, and 9 bases stayed unmatched. Germline lookup yields CDR1 SGHRS and CDR2 YFSETQ. The CDR3 is 15 amino acids. The chain's CDR3 is CASSEGQGEVTEAFF. The CDR3 region has the DNA TGCGCCAGCAGCGAGGGACAGGGAGAGGTGACTGAAGCTTTCTTT.

The genes are TRBV28 and TRBJ1-3, with D perhaps TRBD1 (6 bases). V was shortened by 6 bases and J by 1 base, with 16 bases between the two germline ends. The CDR3 is 16 amino acids. The V gene's germline CDR1 is MDHEN and CDR2 SYDVKM. This CDR3 is CASSPPGHSSGNTIYF. Here the CDR3 DNA reads TGTGCCAGCAGCCCTCCGGGACACTCTTCTGGAAACACCATATATTTT. Full variable domain (rest looked up from reference TRBV28 and TRBJ1-3): DVKVTQSSRYLVKRTGEKVFLECVQDMDHENMFWYRQDPGLGLRLIYFSYDVKMKEKGDIPEGYSVSREKKERFSLILESASTNQTSMYLCASSPPGHSSGNTIYFGEGSWLTVV.

The V call is TRBV9, the J call TRBJ2-2, with D uncertain. Germline CDR1 SGDLS, CDR2 YYNGEE. The length of the CDR3 is 15 residues. Trimming took 4 bases from V and 0 from J, leaving 10 bases between them. The CDR3 DNA reads TGTGCCAGCAGCCCCCCTGCGGCGAACACCGGGGAGCTGTTTTTT. Translation gives CASSPPAANTGELFF.

The chain couples TRBV27 to TRBJ1-1, with D perhaps TRBD1 (6 bases). The V gene lost 8 bases and the J gene lost 2 bases, with 12 bases spanning the gap. CDR1 is MNHEY and CDR2 is SMNVEV in the germline V gene (reference sequence). This CDR3 is 13 amino acids long. In DNA form, the CDR3 reads TGTGCCAGCTCCAGGGGCGGTAACACTGAAGCTTTCTTT. This codes for CASSRGGNTEAFF.

V gene TRBV18 combines with J gene TRBJ2-7, with D possibly being TRBD2 (5 bases). Germline V CDR1 and CDR2: KGHSH, LQKENI. This CDR3 is 15 amino acids long. The germline V and J ends were trimmed by 0 bases and 0 bases, with 9 bases remaining between them. CDR3 region: CASSPPKGSSYEQYF. The CDR3, as DNA: TGTGCCAGCTCACCACCGAAAGGGAGCTCCTACGAGCAGTACTTC.

This chain links TRBV7-9 with TRBJ2-7; 7 nucleotides match TRBD1. Looked up from germline, CDR1 is SEHNR and CDR2 is FQNEAQ (reference sequence). The junction had 10 bases not matched to a gene; V was cut back by 5 bases and J by 3 bases. CDR3 size: 15 residues. The CDR3, as DNA: TGTGCCAGCAGCGACATCCGGGACAGTTTCTACGAGCAGTACTTC. This sequence encodes CASSDIRDSFYEQYF.

V is TRBV12-3 or TRBV12-4 and J is TRBJ1-2, with 9 nucleotides matching TRBD1. The CDR3 spans 13 residues. With V trimmed by 5 bases and J by 3 bases, 1 base remained unmatched. CDR3 DNA: TGTGCCAGCAGTGGGGACAGGGACTATGGCTACACCTTC. This sequence encodes CASSGDRDYGYTF.

This clone was counted a few times. The chain links TRBV3-1 (or the pseudogene TRBV3-2) to TRBJ2-1; no definite D call. The V and J ends lost 0 bases and 10 bases respectively, with 4 bases between them. Germline CDR1 LGHDT, CDR2 YNNKEL (reference sequence). The CDR3 totals 11 residues. In nucleotides, the CDR3 is TGTGCCAGCAGCCAAGACAGGGAGCAGTTCTTC. Translation: CASSQDREQFF.

J is TRBJ2-7 and V is TRBV30, with TRBD1 matching 9 bases. Looked up from germline, CDR1 is GTSNPN and CDR2 is SVGIG (reference sequence). The CDR3 loop spans 11 amino acids. CDR3 residues: CATGGAGEQYF. The CDR3 DNA reads as TGTGCAACAGGGGGCGCGGGAGAGCAGTACTTC.

CDR3 region: CASSSAVGYGYTF. In DNA form, the CDR3 reads TGTGCCAGCTCATCTGCTGTCGGGTATGGCTACACCTTC. The V and J genes are TRBV18 and TRBJ1-2, with D hard to call. Per the germline V gene, CDR1 is KGHSH and CDR2 is LQKENI. V dropped 5 bases and J dropped 5 bases, with 12 bases sitting between them. This CDR3 has 13 amino acids.

The gene calls are TRBV18 and TRBJ1-6, with TRBD1 matching over 7 bases. Germline V gives CDR1 KGHSH, CDR2 LQKENI. Germline trimming cut 3 bases from V and 2 bases from J; bases unmatched to any gene: 10. The CDR3 is made up of 18 amino acids. The CDR3 DNA is TGTGCCAGCTCACCCAGGGACAGTAGGGACGCCTATAATTCACCCCTCCACTTT. Its translation is CASSPRDSRDAYNSPLHF.

The chain links TRBV9 to TRBJ2-4; D unresolved. The germline CDR1 and CDR2 sequences are SGDLS and YYNGEE. Trimming pared 0 bases from V and 8 bases from J, leaving 12 bases between. This CDR3 is 14 amino acids long. The CDR3 protein is CASSVDWVGYIQYF. Here the CDR3 DNA reads TGTGCCAGCAGCGTAGATTGGGTCGGGTACATTCAGTACTTC.